The 13 T cell receptor beta chains given below trace back to one sample, sequenced in a study of blood T cells in healthy people across ages. Alongside a J-beta primer mix, a sample-barcoded 5' primer served in a second PCR lasting roughly 6 to 12 cycles. From the 5' RACE reads, TCRdb called clonotypes with MiXCR, one entry per CDR3 protein. The table lists 700,000 to 950,000 distinct CDR3 sequences, nearly 60% of them singletons, with approximately 21% in the top ten. The sample comprised blood. The receptors originated from a man under 40 in good health.

The genes are TRBV20-1 and TRBJ2-7; D could derive from TRBD1 or TRBD2 (6 bases each). The CDR3 contains 13 residues. Trimming took 2 bases from V and 3 from J, leaving 11 bases between them. Looked up from germline, CDR1 is DFQATT and CDR2 is SNEGSKA (reference sequence). This chain's CDR3 is CSARSGASYEQYF. The CDR3 coding sequence is TGCAGTGCTAGATCGGGGGCGAGCTACGAGCAGTACTTC.

This clonotype was found a few times. The rearrangement uses TRBV7-2 and TRBJ2-4; the match to TRBD2 covers 7 bases. The DNA end is more similar to TRBJ2-7, so the J call may be wrong. From germline, CDR1 is SGHTA and CDR2 FQGNSA. The CDR3 sequence is 14 residues long. CDR3 coding DNA: TGTGCCAGCAGCTTTTCGGCGGGAGACTACGAGCAGTACTTC. Its protein is CASSFSAGDYEQYF.

This chain links TRBV2 with TRBJ2-1, with unresolved D. This CDR3 is 13 amino acids long. Germline-derived CDR1 and CDR2 are SNHLY and FYNNEI. V dropped 8 bases and J dropped 9 bases, with 17 bases sitting between them. The CDR3 DNA sequence: TGTGCCAGCGGGTGGGCGGAAAAGGGTGAGCAGTTCTTC. This gives the protein CASGWAEKGEQFF.

The gene calls are TRBV5-5 and TRBJ2-7; 7 bases are shared with TRBD2. The germline CDR1 and CDR2 sequences are SGHKS and YYEKEE (reference sequence). The CDR3 spans 12 residues. Losses at the gene ends were 2 bases for V and 6 bases for J; bases not matched to a gene: 2. CDR3 nucleotide sequence: TGTGCCAGCAGCTTCAGGGAGGGCGAGCAGTACTTC. It codes for CASSFREGEQYF.

V and J are TRBV6-6 and TRBJ1-2; 8 bases agree with TRBD1. CDR3 length: 14 residues. Germline trimming cut 7 bases from V and 2 bases from J; bases unmatched to any gene: 6. From germline, CDR1 is MNHNY and CDR2 SVGAGI (reference sequence). The CDR3 loop is CASTRDRLNYGYTF. The CDR3 DNA is TGTGCCAGCACTCGGGACAGGCTGAACTATGGCTACACCTTC.

This clonotype was found a few times. V gene TRBV15 combines with J gene TRBJ2-1; D not resolved. Deletions cut 3 bases from V and 3 bases from J, with 9 bases between. Per the germline V gene, CDR1 is LNHNV and CDR2 is YYDKDF (reference sequence). The CDR3 has 14 residues. The CDR3 DNA follows: TGTGCCACCAGCAGCAGACTGGGCTACAATGAGCAGTTCTTC. Translated: CATSSRLGYNEQFF.

The gene calls are TRBV9 and TRBJ2-4; D may be TRBD1 or TRBD2 (5 bases each). This CDR3 has 11 amino acids. The V gene lost 6 bases and the J gene lost 15 bases, with 16 bases spanning the gap. CDR1 and CDR2 from the germline V gene are SGDLS and YYNGEE. Written as DNA, the CDR3 is TGTGCCAGCACCTTATGGGCAGGGAGGTACTTC. Protein product: CASTLWAGRYF.

This chain connects TRBV24-1 to TRBJ1-2; D gene unclear. This CDR3 contains 13 residues. Trimming left V 2 bases short and J 8 bases short, with 11 bases between. Germline loops: CDR1 KGHDR, CDR2 SFDVKD. The CDR3 DNA follows: TGTGCCACCAGTGATTCCGGGTTGAACGGCTACACCTTC. Residues: CATSDSGLNGYTF.

The gene calls are TRBV6-2 or TRBV6-3 and TRBJ2-3; 7 bases line up with TRBD2. The CDR3 has 20 residues. V was pared by 0 bases and J by 2 bases, with 17 bases of the junction left unmatched. Germline V gene lookup returns CDR1 MNHEY and CDR2 SVGEGT. As DNA, the CDR3 is TGTGCCAGCAGTTACTCGAGTCGGGAGGTGACCGTTCTCCCCACAGATACGCAGTATTTT. Encoded protein: CASSYSSREVTVLPTDTQYF.

This rearrangement joins TRBV20-1 to TRBJ2-5, with a possible D match to TRBD1 (6 bases). Germline CDR1 DFQATT, CDR2 SNEGSKA (reference sequence). The CDR3 is made up of 14 amino acids. Trimming stripped 4 bases from V and 6 bases from J, with 18 bases between. The CDR3 DNA follows: TGCAGTGCTATCCTCCAGGGGTACGGAAAGACCCAGTACTTC. As protein: CSAILQGYGKTQYF.

The chain joins TRBV13 to TRBJ2-5; 8 nucleotides align to TRBD1. The V and J ends lost 5 bases and 5 bases, in that order; junction bases with no gene match: 10. The CDR3 loop spans 15 amino acids. Germline lookup yields CDR1 PRHDT and CDR2 FYEKMQ (reference sequence). The chain's CDR3 is CASSIRRGLGETQYF. In DNA, the CDR3 is TGTGCCAGCAGCATCCGCAGGGGGCTGGGGGAGACCCAGTACTTC.

The chain uses TRBV2 and TRBJ2-1; possibly TRBD2 for D (5 bases). Trimming pared 7 bases from V and 5 bases from J, leaving 12 bases between. The CDR3 totals 13 residues. Per the germline V gene, CDR1 is SNHLY and CDR2 is FYNNEI. CDR3 DNA sequence: TGTGCCAGCATACTAGATTCCCACAATGAGCAGTTCTTC. The encoded protein is CASILDSHNEQFF.

CDR3 loop: CATSDPSGGSTDTQYF. The CDR3 DNA reads as TGTGCCACCAGTGATCCTAGCGGGGGGTCCACAGATACGCAGTATTTT. The chain couples TRBV24-1 to TRBJ2-3; 11 bases match TRBD2. CDR3 length equals 16 residues. J gave up 2 bases and V 3 bases, and 3 bases lay outside the gene matches. Germline CDR1 and CDR2: KGHDR and SFDVKD.